The clone carrying this TCR beta chain was found many times. Its antigen remains unidentified. MiXCR, run by TCRdb on the 5' RACE reads, gives a single entry per CDR3 protein. Of 50,000 or so distinct CDR3 sequences listed, about 3.7% are singletons. These data are taken from a study of neurological immune-mediated disorders. Study-level points and caveats: HTLV-1-associated myelopathy had the most TCR clonal expansion, while multiple sclerosis had the least, a level that fell below healthy controls.

Germline values: CDR1 SGHTA, CDR2 FQGTGA. Trimming cost V 5 bases and J 3 bases, with 10 bases left between them. This CDR3 comprises 13 residues. The TCR sequence derives from a man aged 40-49 years with multiple sclerosis. The chain carries TRBV7-3 and TRBJ2-5; maybe TRBD1 (5 bases). What was sequenced was PBMCs. CDR3 sequence (DNA): TGTGCCAGCAGCATATCCAGGGAAGAGACCCAGTACTTC. Translating it yields CASSISREETQYF. Based on the CDR3 plus reference TRBV7-3 and TRBJ2-5, the full variable domain is GAGVSQTPSNKVTEKGKYVELRCDPISGHTALYWYRQSLGQGPEFLIYFQGTGAADDSGLPNDRFFAVRPEGSVSTLKIQRTERGDSAVYLCASSISREETQYFGPGTRLLVL.